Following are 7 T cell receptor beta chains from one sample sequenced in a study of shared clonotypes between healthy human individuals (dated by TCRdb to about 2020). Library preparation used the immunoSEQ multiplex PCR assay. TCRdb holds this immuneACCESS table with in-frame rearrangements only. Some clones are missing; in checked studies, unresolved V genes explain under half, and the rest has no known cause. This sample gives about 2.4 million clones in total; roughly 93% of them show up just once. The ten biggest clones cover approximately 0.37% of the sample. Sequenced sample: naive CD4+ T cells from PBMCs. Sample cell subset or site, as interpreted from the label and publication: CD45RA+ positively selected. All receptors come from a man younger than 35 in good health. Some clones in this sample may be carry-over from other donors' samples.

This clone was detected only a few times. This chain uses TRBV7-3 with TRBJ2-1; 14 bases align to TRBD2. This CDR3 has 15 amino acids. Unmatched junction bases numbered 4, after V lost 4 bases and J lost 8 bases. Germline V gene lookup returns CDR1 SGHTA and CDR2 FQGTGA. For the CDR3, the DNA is TGTGCCAGCAGCTGGGGACTAGCGGGAGTGGATGAGCAGTTCTTC. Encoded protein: CASSWGLAGVDEQFF.

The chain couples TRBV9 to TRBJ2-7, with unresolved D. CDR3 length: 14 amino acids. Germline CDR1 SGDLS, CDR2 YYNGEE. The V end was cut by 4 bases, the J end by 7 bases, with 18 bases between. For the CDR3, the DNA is TGTGCCAGCAGCAAGACGGCCACCTTGTATGAGCAGTACTTC. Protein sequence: CASSKTATLYEQYF. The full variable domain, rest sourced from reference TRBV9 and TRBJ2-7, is DSGVTQTPKHLITATGQRVTLRCSPRSGDLSVYWYQQSLDQGLQFLIQYYNGEERAKGNILERFSAQQFPDLHSELNLSSLELGDSALYFCASSKTATLYEQYFGPGTRLTVT.

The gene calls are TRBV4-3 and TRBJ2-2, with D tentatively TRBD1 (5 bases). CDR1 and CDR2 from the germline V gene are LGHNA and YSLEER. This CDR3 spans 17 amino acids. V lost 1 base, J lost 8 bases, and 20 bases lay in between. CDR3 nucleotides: TGCGCCAGCAGCCAAGCTGGTGTGGCAGGGAAATTTGGGGAGCTGTTTTTT. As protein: CASSQAGVAGKFGELFF.

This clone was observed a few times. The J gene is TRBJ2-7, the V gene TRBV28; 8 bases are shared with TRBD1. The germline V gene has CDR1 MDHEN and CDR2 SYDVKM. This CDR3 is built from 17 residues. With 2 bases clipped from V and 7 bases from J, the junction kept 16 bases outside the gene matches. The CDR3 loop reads CASSLKNRGDTVREQYF. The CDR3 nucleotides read TGTGCCAGCAGTTTAAAAAACAGGGGGGACACGGTAAGAGAGCAGTACTTC.

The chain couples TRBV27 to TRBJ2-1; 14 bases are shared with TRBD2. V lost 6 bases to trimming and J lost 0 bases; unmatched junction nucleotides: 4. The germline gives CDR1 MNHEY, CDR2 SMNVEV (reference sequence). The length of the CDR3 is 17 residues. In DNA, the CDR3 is TGTGCCAGCAGGGGACTAGCGGGGGTCGACTCCTACAATGAGCAGTTCTTC. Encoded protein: CASRGLAGVDSYNEQFF.

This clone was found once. CDR3 nucleotides: TGTGCCAGCAGCTCACTTAGGACTAGCGGGTTACAAGAGACCCAGTACTTC. This sequence encodes CASSSLRTSGLQETQYF. The chain carries TRBV5-4 and TRBJ2-5; 11 nucleotides agree with TRBD2. J lost 2 bases, V lost 3 bases, and 9 bases had no gene match. CDR1 is SGHNT and CDR2 is YYREEE in the germline V gene (reference sequence). CDR3 length equals 17 residues.

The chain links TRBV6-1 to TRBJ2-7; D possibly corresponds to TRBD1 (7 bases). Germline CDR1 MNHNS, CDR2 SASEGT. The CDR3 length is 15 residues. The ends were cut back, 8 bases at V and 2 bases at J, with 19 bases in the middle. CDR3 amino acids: CASALGGTATYEQYF. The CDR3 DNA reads TGTGCCAGCGCCTTAGGGGGGACAGCCACCTACGAGCAGTACTTC.